Listed here are 15 T cell receptor beta chains from one sample, sequenced in a study of blood T cells in healthy people across ages. A second PCR of roughly 6 to 12 cycles used a sample-barcoded 5' primer and a J-beta primer mix. Via MiXCR, TCRdb re-called the 5' RACE reads, giving one row per CDR3 protein. There are nearly 800,000 distinct CDR3 sequences in the sample; 25% occur only once, and approximately 4% lies in the top ten. These data also formed part of another study, on T cells of mothers and their children.

Sequencing used blood. These receptors were taken from a boy between 5 and 17 years old in good health.

Remarks on this clonotype: The junction shows a germline mismatch at one end, possibly a read error. The V and J genes are TRBV11-2 and TRBJ2-5; possibly TRBD2 for D (5 bases). The tail of the sequence fits TRBJ2-7 better, so the J call may be wrong. The germline V gene has CDR1 SGHAT and CDR2 FQNNGV. This CDR3 contains 17 residues. CDR3 sequence: CASSWRPRQLSSHEQYF. The CDR3 nucleotides read TGTGCCAGCAGCTGGAGGCCCCGGCAGCTTAGCTCCCACGAGCAGTACTTC.

This chain links TRBV6-5 with TRBJ2-7; 8 bases map to TRBD2. The trim removed 0 bases at V and 5 bases at J, leaving 6 bases unmatched. The CDR3 extends over 15 amino acids. The V gene's germline CDR1 is MNHEY and CDR2 SVGAGI. CDR3 DNA sequence: TGTGCCAGCAGTTACTCAGGCGGGGGGCGTCACGAGCAGTACTTC. The encoded protein is CASSYSGGGRHEQYF.

This clonotype has more than one count but fewer than ten. The chain couples TRBV11-2 to TRBJ2-1; D not certain. The V end lost 0 bases, the J end lost 5 bases, and 2 bases lay between the germline ends. The CDR3 is 12 amino acids. Looked up from germline, CDR1 is SGHAT and CDR2 is FQNNGV. As DNA, the CDR3 is TGTGCCAGCAGCTTAGATCACAATGAGCAGTTCTTC. Its translation is CASSLDHNEQFF.

This clonotype was detected only a few times. The DNA for the CDR3 is TGCGCCAGCAGCCAACAGACAGGGTTTGCGGAAAAACTGTTTTTT. As protein: CASSQQTGFAEKLFF. The chain has TRBV4-3 and TRBJ1-4; TRBD1 agrees at 7 bases. Losses at the gene ends were 2 bases for V and 8 bases for J; bases not matched to a gene: 8. CDR1 LGHNA and CDR2 YSLEER come from the germline V gene. CDR3 length: 15 amino acids.

This clonotype was observed a single time. A much larger clone lies one base from this, so it may be a read error. This sequence joins TRBV5-1 and TRBJ2-2, with D maybe TRBD2 (6 bases). V was trimmed by 0 bases and J by 9 bases, leaving 18 bases between them. CDR3 size: 16 residues. CDR1 and CDR2 from the germline V gene are SGHRS and YFSETQ. The CDR3 DNA sequence: TGCGCCAGCAGCTTGGACTCGGCGGGGTGGACCTGGGAGCTGTTTTTT. Translating it yields CASSLDSAGWTWELFF.

This clonotype was counted only a few times. An end of the junction differs from the germline gene, which may be a read error. V gene TRBV29-1 combines with J gene TRBJ1-4; D possibly corresponds to TRBD1 (6 bases). CDR1 and CDR2 from the germline V gene are SQVTM and ANQGSEA. The CDR3 contains 14 residues. DNA of the CDR3: TGTAGCGTTGCCGGGACGGGGGCGGATGAAAAACTGTTTTTT. Protein sequence: CSVAGTGADEKLFF.

The chain carries TRBV11-3 and TRBJ2-1; D may be TRBD2 (7 bases). From germline, CDR1 is SGHNT and CDR2 YENEEA. This CDR3 has 15 amino acids. The V end lost 4 bases, the J end lost 3 bases, and 13 bases lay between the germline ends. The CDR3 reads CASSSRGGGYNEQFF. As DNA, the CDR3 is TGTGCCAGCAGCTCGAGAGGGGGGGGCTACAATGAGCAGTTCTTC.

This chain links TRBV4-3 with TRBJ2-5; D is possibly TRBD2 (6 bases). TRBJ2-7 matches the DNA end more closely, so the J call is doubtful. Germline values: CDR1 LGHNA, CDR2 YSLEER. The CDR3 is made up of 13 amino acids. The CDR3 DNA reads TGCGCCAGCAGCCGGAATAGCGGTTACGAGCAGTACTTC. Amino acid sequence: CASSRNSGYEQYF.

V gene TRBV29-1 combines with J gene TRBJ1-1, with 8 bases lining up with TRBD1. CDR1 and CDR2 from the germline V gene are SQVTM and ANQGSEA. The CDR3 runs to 13 residues. V lost 3 bases to trimming and J lost 6 bases; unmatched junction nucleotides: 6. The CDR3 DNA reads as TGCAGCGTTGAGACCAGGGGGCTTGCTGAAGCTTTCTTT. It is translated as CSVETRGLAEAFF.

Comments on this clonotype: Its ends do not fully match the called genes, so a read error is possible. The chain has TRBV7-7 and TRBJ2-5, with D possibly TRBD1 on 6 matching bases. This CDR3 region has 16 residues. Per germline, CDR1 SSHAT and CDR2 FNYEAQ (reference sequence). This chain's CDR3 is CASSLGGPLTQETQYF. The CDR3 coding sequence is TGCGCTAGCAGCTTAGGGGGACCGTTAACCCAAGAGACCCAGTACTTC.

This clonotype was seen only a few times. J is TRBJ2-1 and V is TRBV7-9; TRBD2 matches at 14 bases. This CDR3 spans 15 amino acids. The V gene end was trimmed by 6 bases and the J gene end by 12 bases; junction bases not matched to a gene: 10. CDR1 is SEHNR and CDR2 is FQNEAQ in the germline V gene (reference sequence). The CDR3 nucleotides read TGTGCCAGCAGTGGGGGACTAGCGGGAGCCCTTTCGCAGTTCTTC. It specifies CASSGGLAGALSQFF. Filled out from reference TRBV7-9 and TRBJ2-1, the complete variable domain reads DTGVSQNPRHKITKRGQNVTFRCDPISEHNRLYWYRQTLGQGPEFLTYFQNEAQLEKSRLLSDRFSAERPKGSFSTLEIQRTEQGDSAMYLCASSGGLAGALSQFFGPGTRLTVL.

In this sample, this clonotype turned up a few times. The rearrangement uses TRBV14 and TRBJ1-4, with D perhaps TRBD1 (5 bases). The ends were cut back, 1 base at V and 2 bases at J, with 8 bases in the middle. This CDR3 contains 15 residues. Germline assignment: CDR1 SGHDN and CDR2 FVKESK. CDR3 in DNA: TGTGCCAGCAGCCAAGTCCGGGGGACTAATGAAAAACTGTTTTTT. It yields the protein CASSQVRGTNEKLFF.

In regard to this clonotype: One end of the junction fails to match germline, which may point to a read error. The chain uses TRBV6-5 and TRBJ1-5; D unclear. In germline, CDR1 is MNHEY, CDR2 SVGAGI. The CDR3 is 14 amino acids. The DNA of the CDR3 is TGCGCCAGCAGCCAGACCCCCGAGCGGGAGCCCCAGCATTTT. Translated: CASSQTPEREPQHF.

This chain uses TRBV7-9 with TRBJ2-1, with TRBD2 matching over 12 bases. CDR1 is SEHNR and CDR2 is FQNEAQ in the germline V gene (reference sequence). CDR3 length equals 15 residues. The junction had 6 bases not matched to a gene; V was cut back by 4 bases and J by 8 bases. CDR3 DNA: TGTGCCAGCAGCTCTGGACTAGCGGGGTGGGATGAGCAGTTCTTC. It is translated as CASSSGLAGWDEQFF.

The V gene is TRBV29-1, the J gene TRBJ2-7; the D gene could be TRBD1 or TRBD2 (5 bases each). V lost 4 bases to trimming and J lost 1 base, with 11 bases between them. The V gene's germline CDR1 is SQVTM and CDR2 ANQGSEA. This CDR3 is built from 13 residues. The CDR3 DNA is TGCAGCGTTGTCGGGACCGGGTCCTACGAGCAGTACTTC. Translating it yields CSVVGTGSYEQYF.